The 25 T cell receptor beta chains below all came from one sample that was sequenced in a study of T cells in Graves' hyperthyroidism and ophthalmopathy. Amplification yielded TCR beta CDR3 regions, with RNA transcripts as the source. Researchers ran a first-round RT-PCR on the TCR CDR3 using the HTBI primer set. In TCRdb, the multiplex PCR reads were re-called with MiXCR into one record per CDR3 protein. The data hold some 700,000 distinct CDR3 sequences, with 17% observed a single time. The sample consisted of blood. These receptors were collected from a man aged 45 to 65 with Graves' hyperthyroidism.

This clonotype was found many times. The V call is TRBV2, the J call TRBJ2-7; 13 nucleotides match TRBD2. This CDR3 has 14 residues. Germline CDR1 is SNHLY and CDR2 is FYNNEI. With 6 bases clipped from V and 2 bases from J, the junction kept 1 base outside the gene matches. This CDR3 reads CASRGLAGAYEQYF. The DNA of the CDR3 is TGTGCCAGCAGAGGACTAGCGGGAGCCTACGAGCAGTACTTC.

In this sample, this clonotype turned up a few times. The rearrangement joins TRBV9 to TRBJ2-2; TRBD2 matches 11 bases. This CDR3 spans 15 amino acids. Germline lookup yields CDR1 SGDLS and CDR2 YYNGEE. V dropped 3 bases and J dropped 7; count of bases not matched to a gene: 5. The CDR3 nucleotides are TGTGCCAGCAGCGATAGCGGGAGGGCCGTCGGGGAGCTGTTTTTT. Protein product: CASSDSGRAVGELFF.

This clonotype has just a few counts. A junction boundary mismatches the germline segment, possibly from a read error. The CDR3 sequence: CAIGEDLGLAREQYF. CDR3 sequence (DNA): TGTGCCATCGGTGAGGATCTAGGACTAGCCCGCGAGCAGTACTTC. This chain joins TRBV10-3 and TRBJ2-7; 8 bases agree with TRBD2. CDR1 and CDR2 from the germline V gene are ENHRY and SYGVKD. CDR3 size: 15 residues.

This clonotype has more than one count but fewer than ten. The chain uses TRBV29-1 and TRBJ2-7, with 9 bases identical to TRBD1. Germline CDR1 SQVTM, CDR2 ANQGSEA. This CDR3 is built from 15 residues. The V gene end was trimmed by 1 base and the J gene end by 2 bases; junction bases not matched to a gene: 6. CDR3 protein: CSVEGPGTGPYEQYF. The CDR3 DNA reads as TGCAGCGTTGAAGGTCCCGGGACAGGGCCCTACGAGCAGTACTTC.

In its sample, this clonotype was seen many times. The CDR3 is CASSLTGYQGYTF. CDR3 sequence (DNA): TGTGCCAGCAGCTTGACAGGGTATCAAGGCTACACCTTC. V usage is TRBV2 and J usage is TRBJ1-2, with 7 bases lining up with TRBD1. J was trimmed by 8 bases and V by 6 bases; bases with no gene match: 9. The CDR3 covers 13 residues. CDR1 SNHLY and CDR2 FYNNEI come from the germline V gene.

The CDR3 bases are TGTGCCAGCAGCAATGTGGTCCAGAGGGAGCAGTTCTTC. Translating it yields CASSNVVQREQFF. The J gene is TRBJ2-1, the V gene TRBV27, with D unclear. Between the trimmed V and J ends, which lost 6 bases and 10 bases, there was a span of 16 bases. Per the germline V gene, CDR1 is MNHEY and CDR2 is SMNVEV (reference sequence). The CDR3 runs to 13 residues.

This clonotype came up a few times. The V and J genes are TRBV9 and TRBJ1-3; D not certain. The CDR3 runs to 17 residues. Deletions cut 0 bases from V and 0 bases from J, with 13 bases between. Germline values: CDR1 SGDLS, CDR2 YYNGEE. The CDR3 reads CASSVGGSPSSGNTIYF. CDR3 sequence (DNA): TGTGCCAGCAGCGTAGGAGGCAGCCCAAGCTCTGGAAACACCATATATTTT.

This clonotype was counted a few times. The rearrangement uses TRBV7-9 and TRBJ1-2; no firm D call. Germline V CDR1 and CDR2: SEHNR, FQNEAQ (reference sequence). Trimming shortened V by 5 bases and J by 0 bases, and 22 bases separated the two germline ends. The CDR3 has 18 amino acids. CDR3 nucleotides: TGTGCCAGCAGCCAAAGTGGCCAGGCGTTGCATTCTAACTATGGCTACACCTTC. It codes for CASSQSGQALHSNYGYTF.

This clonotype was recorded only once. The chain uses TRBV27 and TRBJ2-3, with TRBD1 identical over 11 bases. Losses at the gene ends were 3 bases for V and 6 bases for J; bases not matched to a gene: 5. The CDR3 totals 15 residues. Per germline, CDR1 MNHEY and CDR2 SMNVEV (reference sequence). The CDR3 bases are TGTGCCAGCAGTTTCTCCGGACAGGGGGCGGATACGCAGTATTTT. Protein product: CASSFSGQGADTQYF.

This clonotype was detected only a few times. This chain links TRBV28 with TRBJ1-5, with D unclear. The CDR3 covers 15 residues. V lost 7 bases, J lost 6 bases, and 19 bases lay in between. CDR1 and CDR2 from the germline V gene are MDHEN and SYDVKM. CDR3 amino acids: CASNTEPGRVQPQHF. As DNA, the CDR3 is TGTGCCAGCAATACGGAGCCGGGGAGGGTTCAGCCCCAGCATTTT. Supplemented by reference TRBV28 and TRBJ1-5, the full variable domain reads DVKVTQSSRYLVKRTGEKVFLECVQDMDHENMFWYRQDPGLGLRLIYFSYDVKMKEKGDIPEGYSVSREKKERFSLILESASTNQTSMYLCASNTEPGRVQPQHFGDGTRLSIL.

The table lists this clonotype with many counts. The J gene is TRBJ1-2, the V gene TRBV12-3 or TRBV12-4; 8 bases align to TRBD1. The CDR3 extends over 12 amino acids. The J segment lost 7 bases and the V segment lost 6 bases, leaving 4 bases of the junction unmatched. CDR3 loop: CASRSGGIGYTF. CDR3 DNA sequence: TGTGCCAGCAGGTCAGGGGGCATTGGCTACACCTTC.

This clonotype turned up a few times. The chain is built from TRBV7-9 and TRBJ2-6; maybe TRBD2 (6 bases). Germline V gives CDR1 SEHNR, CDR2 FQNEAQ (reference sequence). CDR3 length equals 17 residues. Trimming took off 3 bases at V and 2 bases at J, with 14 bases between the two ends. Written as DNA, the CDR3 is TGTGCCAGCAGCTTCGAGGGAGGTTTTGCTGGGGCCAACGTCCTGACTTTC. Encoded protein: CASSFEGGFAGANVLTF.

This clonotype has a count of ten or more. V usage is TRBV12-3 or TRBV12-4 and J usage is TRBJ2-1; no clear D gene. This CDR3 contains 13 residues. Trimming shortened V by 7 bases and J by 6 bases, and 13 bases separated the two germline ends. The CDR3 DNA follows: TGTGCCAGCATTAACGGTCCTGGCAATGAGCAGTTCTTC. It codes for CASINGPGNEQFF.

The V call is TRBV7-9, the J call TRBJ2-2; D is undetermined. The V gene lost 2 bases and the J gene lost 8 bases, with 3 bases spanning the gap. The germline CDR1 and CDR2 sequences are SEHNR and FQNEAQ (reference sequence). The CDR3 totals 11 residues. The CDR3 here is CASSLQGELFF. CDR3 sequence (DNA): TGTGCCAGCAGCTTACAGGGGGAGCTGTTTTTT.

The J gene is TRBJ2-6, the V gene TRBV19; D is possibly TRBD2 (5 bases). In germline, CDR1 is LNHDA, CDR2 SQIVND (reference sequence). The CDR3 extends over 15 amino acids. The V gene lost 7 bases and the J gene lost 2 bases, with 12 bases spanning the gap. Here the CDR3 reads CASTLREPGANVLTF. CDR3 in DNA: TGTGCCAGTACTCTGAGGGAGCCTGGGGCCAACGTCCTGACTTTC.

This clonotype was seen many times. The DNA for the CDR3 is TGTGCCAGCAGTACCTTGGGACTAGCGGGACCCGGCTGGCAGTTCTTC. It translates to CASSTLGLAGPGWQFF. The chain uses TRBV27 and TRBJ2-1, with 13 bases identical to TRBD2. This CDR3 comprises 16 residues. Germline-derived CDR1 and CDR2 are MNHEY and SMNVEV (reference sequence). After removal of 5 bases from V and 12 bases from J, the junction contained 13 bases not matched to a gene.

Turning to this clonotype: One end of the junction fails to match germline, which may point to a read error. This chain uses TRBV5-4 with TRBJ2-5; 13 bases agree with TRBD2. This CDR3 region has 18 residues. The V gene's germline CDR1 is SGHNT and CDR2 YYREEE (reference sequence). In DNA form, the CDR3 reads TGTGCCAGCAGTTCTGGACTAGCGGGAGCTTCTGGGAAAGAGACCCGGTACTTC. It is translated as CASSSGLAGASGKETRYF.

This clonotype was counted ten times or more. J is TRBJ2-3 and V is TRBV11-2; D is undetermined. The CDR3 contains 15 residues. Germline loops: CDR1 SGHAT, CDR2 FQNNGV. Trimming pared 5 bases from V and 5 bases from J, leaving 17 bases between. Written as DNA, the CDR3 is TGTGCCAGCAGCCGATCCGGGTACAAAGGAGATACGCAGTATTTT. It encodes CASSRSGYKGDTQYF.

This clonotype was picked up many times. The V and J genes are TRBV28 and TRBJ1-1, with 7 nucleotides matching TRBD1. V was pared by 6 bases and J by 0 bases, with 10 bases of the junction left unmatched. Germline loops: CDR1 MDHEN, CDR2 SYDVKM. The CDR3 contains 16 residues. In DNA form, the CDR3 reads TGTGCCAGCAGCTACAACTTACAGGGGATGAACACTGAAGCTTTCTTT. Its translation: CASSYNLQGMNTEAFF.

The sample holds many counts of this clonotype. The genes are TRBV3-1 and TRBJ1-2, with 7 positions matching TRBD1. The germline V gene has CDR1 LGHDT and CDR2 YNNKEL (reference sequence). The CDR3 covers 15 residues. The trim removed 7 bases at V and 2 bases at J, leaving 10 bases unmatched. The chain's CDR3 is CASKNNRGWNYGYTF. CDR3 bases: TGTGCCAGCAAAAATAACAGGGGATGGAACTATGGCTACACCTTC.

This clonotype was observed many times. CDR3 amino acids: CASSVGIAGSTDTQYF. For the CDR3, the DNA is TGTGCCAGCAGCGTAGGTATAGCGGGAAGCACAGATACGCAGTATTTT. This rearrangement joins TRBV9 to TRBJ2-3; TRBD2 aligns across 8 bases. V lost 0 bases, J lost 0 bases, and 3 bases stayed unmatched. The length of the CDR3 is 16 residues. The germline V gene has CDR1 SGDLS and CDR2 YYNGEE.

The V call is TRBV3-1, the J call TRBJ2-7; TRBD1 or TRBD2 may be the D gene (6 bases each). Germline CDR1 reads LGHDT; CDR2 reads YNNKEL (reference sequence). V gave up 2 bases and J gave up 3 bases, with 11 bases separating them. This CDR3 region has 14 residues. CDR3 region: CASSQRGGSYEQYF. The CDR3 region has the DNA TGTGCCAGCAGCCAACGAGGGGGGAGCTACGAGCAGTACTTC.

The gene calls are TRBV7-9 and TRBJ1-3; no clear D. Per germline, CDR1 SEHNR and CDR2 FQNEAQ (reference sequence). V shed 0 bases and J shed 0 bases, with 9 bases lying between them. The CDR3 spans 16 residues. The CDR3 nucleotides read TGTGCCAGCAGCTTAGCGCAGGCAATCTCTGGAAACACCATATATTTT. It encodes CASSLAQAISGNTIYF.

The V gene is TRBV2, the J gene TRBJ2-5, with TRBD2 identical over 8 bases. Looked up from germline, CDR1 is SNHLY and CDR2 is FYNNEI. V shed 5 bases and J 2 bases; nucleotides not matched to a gene: 7. The CDR3 consists of 15 residues. The CDR3 sequence: CASSLLTSEQETQYF. CDR3 sequence (DNA): TGTGCCAGCAGTCTCCTGACTAGCGAACAAGAGACCCAGTACTTC. Combining the CDR3 with reference TRBV2 and TRBJ2-5 gives the whole variable domain EPEVTQTPSHQVTQMGQEVILRCVPISNHLYFYWYRQILGQKVEFLVSFYNNEISEKSEIFDDQFSVERPDGSNFTLKIRSTKLEDSAMYFCASSLLTSEQETQYFGPGTRLLVL.

The chain has TRBV11-2 and TRBJ2-7; D is unresolved. The CDR3 consists of 14 residues. The ends were cut back, 1 base at V and 0 bases at J, with 7 bases in the middle. Germline values: CDR1 SGHAT, CDR2 FQNNGV. Written as DNA, the CDR3 is TGTGCCAGCAGCTTAGTGACCCCCTCCTACGAGCAGTACTTC. Its translation is CASSLVTPSYEQYF.